This T cell receptor (beta chain) derives from a study of shared clonotypes between healthy human individuals (dated by TCRdb to about 2020). In terms of the full investigation: The cohort included a few men and two women between 18 and 49 years of age. Libraries were prepared and TCR repertoires were sequenced by different laboratories using diverse techniques, in order to increase sequencing depth and limit assay-specific biases. For each donor, CD4 naive and CD4 memory were each given three plates, CD8 naive was given two plates, and CD8 memory was given one plate. Per donor, leukapheresis produced somewhere between about 0.94 and 9 billion PBMCs. To estimate repertoire size and how much clonotype sharing occurs between individuals, the study deeply sequenced the blood TCR repertoires of five healthy adults. What the work shows at the level of the full study, not this receptor alone: Only blood was sampled, and tissue TCR repertoires likely differ from those in blood. Compared with non-shared clonotypes, the clonotypes found in all four sorted-subset donors had higher generation probabilities. Across a handful of donors, 5% to 6% of naive CD4, approximately 4% of naive CD8, under 2.5% of memory CD4, and 0.4% of memory CD8 clonotypes were shared. Naive subsets generally had larger estimated clonotype richness than memory subsets did. Rarefaction of sorted-subset datasets indicated incomplete sequencing despite the large sequencing depth. The genetic and exposure-history diversity represented was limited by the small number of donors. Pairwise subsampling indicated that sequencing depth was expected to affect the degree of clonotype sharing among donors.

The donors were healthy, HIV-negative adults who had no recently reported acute infections or vaccinations. Only Caucasian adults living in Nashville, Tennessee, USA were represented among the donors. The CD8 memory samples were a combination of magnetically selected CD45RO+ cells and CCR7-negative CD45RA+ effector memory (TemRA) cells. After blood collection by leukapheresis, PBMCs were isolated using Ficoll-Histopaque density gradient centrifugation and then cryopreserved in the vapor phase of liquid nitrogen. Analytical flow cytometry was used to check the purity and quantity of each magnetically sorted T cell population. Genomic DNA was isolated from each sorted fraction and quantified by UV absorbance on a Nanodrop 2000c. Notes on this clone: Its recognized antigen is unknown. No much larger clone is present one base from it, and per-base qualities are unavailable.

V was cut back by 4 bases and J by 7 bases, leaving a gap of 17 bases between them. Via the germline V gene, CDR1 is SGDLS and CDR2 YYNGEE. The cysteine opens and the phenylalanine closes a CDR3 of 15 amino acids. Only the CDR3 DNA stays, 45 bases, in frame from base 1. Using the deep immunoSEQ assay, multiplex PCR amplified TCR CDR3 regions from genomic DNA. Extracted genomic DNA from each cell subset was distributed evenly across all wells of several immunoSEQ 96-well plates, and each plate was treated as a replicate. Each replicate PCR for sorted subsets received about 200 ng genomic DNA, equal to about 30,000 T cell genomes. The purified libraries were quantified using a Qubit 3.0 fluorometer, sized with a Bioanalyzer 2100, and then quantified again using the KAPA Library Quantification kit. Each immunoSEQ 96-well plate was sequenced on its own single-read 150-cycle Illumina NextSeq 550 flow cell. Regarding the original processing steps: Because only junctional sequences without quality scores were contained in the immunoSEQ output, filtering matching that applied to full-length reads could not be performed. Sequences were annotated with PyIR, a Python wrapper for IgBLAST v1.9, using IMGT germline references to assign V/J genes and CDR3. Reads were removed for weak V/J assignments (E-value above 1e-6), missing CDR3, stop codons, out-of-frame junctions, or ambiguous translated residues. A V3J clonotype was defined by an identical inferred V gene, J gene, and CDR3 amino acid sequence. Percentage overlap between repertoires was computed as shared unique clonotypes divided by the size of the smaller repertoire. Richness of each repertoire was evaluated using RTK rarefaction, the Chao1 estimator, and Recon v2.1 estimates of unobserved clonotypes. OLGA was used to compute generation probabilities for all TCRbeta clonotypes that the gDNA method yielded from several donors. The immuneACCESS repertoire file appears here via TCRdb, limited to in-frame rearrangements. These files lack a portion of the clones; in checked studies, under half of the deficit traces to unresolved V genes, and the cause of the others is not known. Clonal size and the V and J genes are those of that table, whereas D and trimming came from the DNA. Within this sample are under 130,000 clones, with about 67% of them counted one time only. The ten largest make up approximately 25% of the sample.

The chain employs TRBV9 and TRBJ2-2; a tentative D call is TRBD2 (6 bases match). Sequencing was carried out using memory CD8+ T cells sorted from blood. Interpreted using the paper, the cell subset or site label stands for: CD45RO+ cells pooled with CCR7-negative TemRA cells. This TCR was sampled from a woman in her twenties or thirties in good health. The CDR3 is CASSTGRETGGELFF. The sequence in DNA is TGTGCCAGCAGCACAGGACGGGAGACCGGCGGGGAGCTGTTTTTT.